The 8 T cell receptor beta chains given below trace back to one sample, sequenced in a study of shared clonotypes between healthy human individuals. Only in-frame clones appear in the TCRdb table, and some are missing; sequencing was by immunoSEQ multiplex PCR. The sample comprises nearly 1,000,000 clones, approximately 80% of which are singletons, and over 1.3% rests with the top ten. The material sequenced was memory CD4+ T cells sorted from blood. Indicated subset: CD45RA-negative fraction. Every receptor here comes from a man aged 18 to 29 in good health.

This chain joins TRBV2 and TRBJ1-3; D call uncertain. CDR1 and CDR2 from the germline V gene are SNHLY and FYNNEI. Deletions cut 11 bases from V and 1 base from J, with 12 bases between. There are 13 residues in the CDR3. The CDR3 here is CAASQQSGNTIYF. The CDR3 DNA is TGTGCCGCCAGTCAACAATCTGGAAACACCATATATTTT.

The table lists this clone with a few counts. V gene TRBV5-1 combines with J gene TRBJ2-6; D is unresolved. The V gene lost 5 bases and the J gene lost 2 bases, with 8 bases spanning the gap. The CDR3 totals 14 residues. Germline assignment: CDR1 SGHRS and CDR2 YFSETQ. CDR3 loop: CASREAPGANVLTF. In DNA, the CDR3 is TGCGCCAGCAGGGAAGCCCCTGGGGCCAACGTCCTGACTTTC.

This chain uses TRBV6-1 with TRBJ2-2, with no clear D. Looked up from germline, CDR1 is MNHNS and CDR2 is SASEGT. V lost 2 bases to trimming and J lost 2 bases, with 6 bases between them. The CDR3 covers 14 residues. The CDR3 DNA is TGTGCCAGCAGTGAAATCGATAACACCGGGGAGCTGTTTTTT. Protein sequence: CASSEIDNTGELFF.

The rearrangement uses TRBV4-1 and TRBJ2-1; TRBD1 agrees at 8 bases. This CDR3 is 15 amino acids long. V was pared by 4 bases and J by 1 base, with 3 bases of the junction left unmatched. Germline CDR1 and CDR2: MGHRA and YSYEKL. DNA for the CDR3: TGCGCCAGCAGCCTCCGACAGGGGTCCTACAATGAGCAGTTCTTC. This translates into CASSLRQGSYNEQFF.

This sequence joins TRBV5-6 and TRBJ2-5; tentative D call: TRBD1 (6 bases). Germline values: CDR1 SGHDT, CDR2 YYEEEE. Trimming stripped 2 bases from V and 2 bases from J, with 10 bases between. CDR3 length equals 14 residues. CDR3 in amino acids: CASSFRGGQETQYF. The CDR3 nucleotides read TGTGCCAGCAGCTTCAGGGGTGGACAAGAGACCCAGTACTTC. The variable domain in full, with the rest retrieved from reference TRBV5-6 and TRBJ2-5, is DAGVTQSPTHLIKTRGQQVTLRCSPKSGHDTVSWYQQALGQGPQFIFQYYEEEERQRGNFPDRFSGHQFPNYSSELNVNALLLGDSALYLCASSFRGGQETQYFGPGTRLLVL.

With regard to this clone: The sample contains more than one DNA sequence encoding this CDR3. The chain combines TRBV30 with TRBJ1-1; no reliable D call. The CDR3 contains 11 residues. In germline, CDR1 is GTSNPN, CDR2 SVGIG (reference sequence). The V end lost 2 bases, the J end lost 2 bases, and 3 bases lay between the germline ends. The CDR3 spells CAWSINTEAFF. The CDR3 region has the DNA TGTGCCTGGAGTATCAACACTGAAGCTTTCTTT. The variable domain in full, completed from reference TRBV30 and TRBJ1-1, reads SQTIHQWPATLVQPVGSPLSLECTVEGTSNPNLYWYRQAAGRGLQLLFYSVGIGQISSEVPQNLSASRPQDRQFILSSKKLLLSDSGFYLCAWSINTEAFFGQGTRLTVV.

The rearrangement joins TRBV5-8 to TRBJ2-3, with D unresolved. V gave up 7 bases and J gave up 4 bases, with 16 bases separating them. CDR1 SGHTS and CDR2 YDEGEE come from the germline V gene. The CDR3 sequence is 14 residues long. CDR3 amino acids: CASLRVRSADTQYF. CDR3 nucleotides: TGTGCCAGCCTAAGAGTTAGAAGCGCAGATACGCAGTATTTT. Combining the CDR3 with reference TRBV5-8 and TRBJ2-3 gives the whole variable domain EAGVTQSPTHLIKTRGQQATLRCSPISGHTSVYWYQQALGLGLQFLLWYDEGEERNRGNFPPRFSGRQFPNYSSELNVNALELEDSALYLCASLRVRSADTQYFGPGTRLTVL.

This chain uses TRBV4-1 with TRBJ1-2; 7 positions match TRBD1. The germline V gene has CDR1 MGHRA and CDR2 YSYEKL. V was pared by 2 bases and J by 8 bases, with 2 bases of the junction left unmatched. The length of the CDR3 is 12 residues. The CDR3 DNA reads TGCGCCAGCAGCCAAAACAGGGGAGGCTACACCTTC. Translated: CASSQNRGGYTF.